One sample yielded the 9 T cell receptor beta chains listed below, sequenced in a study of identical twins (TCRdb year 2016). Library preparation used 5' RACE. Sequencing was carried out with an Illumina HiSeq 2000. TCRdb reworked the public reads: Q25 trimming with fastp, MiXCR clone assembly, productive beta chains retained. Each record represents a unique CDR3 protein, reported with the most common genes and DNA among its rows. The sample table lists some 560,000 distinct CDR3 sequences, roughly 9.9% of them with a count of one. Around 3.2% of the sample is in the top ten clones. These data were likewise used in another study, on yellow fever vaccine responses in identical twins.

Sequencing was carried out using PBMCs. These receptor sequences come from a woman under 30 in good health.

This chain uses TRBV3-1 with TRBJ1-3, with 10 bases that match TRBD1. The CDR3 length is 16 residues. The germline CDR1 and CDR2 sequences are LGHDT and YNNKEL (reference sequence). Trimming cost V 3 bases and J 3 bases; bases outside gene matches: 5. The CDR3 bases are TGTGCCAGCAGCCACCCGACAGGGGGCTATGGAAACACCATATATTTT. Protein product: CASSHPTGGYGNTIYF.

This clonotype was detected a few times. Relative to the germline gene, one junction end is altered; a read error may explain this. The chain has TRBV20-1 and TRBJ1-1; a possible D gene is TRBD1 (5 bases). CDR1 is DFQATT, CDR2 SNEGSKA, per germline (reference sequence). There are 17 residues in the CDR3. The CDR3 nucleotides read TGCTGTGCTAGAGATTTGGGACTGACGCTCGTGAACACTGAAGCTTTCTTT. It encodes CCARDLGLTLVNTEAFF.

This clonotype was counted a few times. The chain carries TRBV13 and TRBJ2-7; D is unclear. There are 11 residues in the CDR3. The V gene's germline CDR1 is PRHDT and CDR2 FYEKMQ (reference sequence). V dropped 5 bases and J dropped 5 bases, with 7 bases sitting between them. This chain's CDR3 is CASSLLHEQYF. The CDR3 DNA is TGTGCCAGCAGCCTCCTCCACGAGCAGTACTTC.

The CDR3 protein is CASSPRRDYQETQYF. Written as DNA, the CDR3 is TGTGCCAGCAGCCCTCGACGAGACTACCAAGAGACCCAGTACTTC. The chain recombines TRBV13 with TRBJ2-5; the D is unclear. Trimming shortened V by 5 bases and J by 0 bases, and 13 bases separated the two germline ends. This CDR3 comprises 15 residues. The germline CDR1 and CDR2 sequences are PRHDT and FYEKMQ (reference sequence).

This clonotype appeared many times. The gene calls are TRBV5-6 and TRBJ2-1; possible D gene TRBD2, 6 bases. V lost 5 bases to trimming and J lost 11 bases, with 14 bases between them. Germline CDR1 SGHDT, CDR2 YYEEEE. The CDR3 is 12 amino acids. The CDR3 coding sequence is TGTGCCAGCAGGGCGCCGGGACTGAAGCAGTTCTTC. It translates to CASRAPGLKQFF.

The table lists this clonotype with a few counts. The J gene is TRBJ2-1, the V gene TRBV12-3 or TRBV12-4; D is possibly TRBD1 or TRBD2 (7 bases each). V lost 6 bases, J lost 7 bases, and 16 bases lay in between. This CDR3 is 14 amino acids long. The CDR3 sequence is CASSSGGVWNEQFF. The DNA for the CDR3 is TGTGCCAGCAGCTCAGGGGGGGTCTGGAATGAGCAGTTCTTC.

This clonotype appeared many times. The V and J genes are TRBV2 and TRBJ2-3, with TRBD2 matching 9 bases. V trimming: 0 bases; J trimming: 5 bases; junction bases outside the gene matches: 6. The CDR3 runs to 16 residues. Germline-derived CDR1 and CDR2 are SNHLY and FYNNEI. The CDR3 DNA sequence: TGTGCCAGCAGTGAAGCCGTAGGCGGGGGGGGAGATACGCAGTATTTT. Amino acids: CASSEAVGGGGDTQYF.

This chain connects TRBV7-9 to TRBJ2-1; TRBD1 might be the D (6 bases). V was pared by 0 bases and J by 4 bases, with 13 bases between. Per the germline V gene, CDR1 is SEHNR and CDR2 is FQNEAQ (reference sequence). The CDR3 runs to 16 residues. CDR3 nucleotide sequence: TGTGCCAGCAGCTTAGCGGGGGCCGTAAAATACAATGAGCAGTTCTTC. Translated, it gives CASSLAGAVKYNEQFF.

This clonotype was found many times. The rearrangement uses TRBV10-3 and TRBJ2-3; 8 bases are shared with TRBD1. Trimming cost V 3 bases and J 6 bases; bases outside gene matches: 5. The germline gives CDR1 ENHRY, CDR2 SYGVKD. The CDR3 has 14 residues. CDR3 region: CAISDGQGPDTQYF. The CDR3 coding sequence is TGTGCCATCAGTGACGGACAGGGACCGGATACGCAGTATTTT.